This entry lists 18 T cell receptor beta chains sequenced from one sample in a study of shared clonotypes between healthy human individuals. Terminally differentiated effector memory CD45RA+ cells were left out of the naive CD8 fraction, which was CD45RO-negative and positively selected for CCR7. Only in-frame clones appear in the TCRdb table, and some are missing; sequencing was by immunoSEQ multiplex PCR. The sample has around 1.9 million clones; 85% to 95% are singletons. The sample consisted of naive CD8+ T cells from PBMCs. The source of these receptors is a young man in good health. Some clones in this sample may be carry-over from other donors' samples.

The V and J genes are TRBV7-2 and TRBJ2-7; 7 bases agree with TRBD2. The V and J ends lost 4 bases and 0 bases, in that order; junction bases with no gene match: 3. The CDR3 length is 14 residues. Per the germline V gene, CDR1 is SGHTA and CDR2 is FQGNSA. The CDR3 reads CASSSTGGSYEQYF. The CDR3 DNA follows: TGTGCCAGCAGCTCCACGGGGGGCTCCTACGAGCAGTACTTC.

CDR3 DNA sequence: TGTGCCAGCAGTGATGGCCGGATCACCTACGAGCAGTACTTC. It translates to CASSDGRITYEQYF. The chain combines TRBV2 with TRBJ2-7; D remains unclear. CDR1 is SNHLY, CDR2 FYNNEI, per germline. V was clipped by 3 bases and J by 2 bases, with 11 bases between them. The CDR3 is 14 residues long. Together with reference TRBV2 and TRBJ2-7, the CDR3 gives the full variable domain: EPEVTQTPSHQVTQMGQEVILRCVPISNHLYFYWYRQILGQKVEFLVSFYNNEISEKSEIFDDQFSVERPDGSNFTLKIRSTKLEDSAMYFCASSDGRITYEQYFGPGTRLTVT.

The rearrangement joins TRBV7-9 to TRBJ2-1; TRBD2 matches at 9 bases. J gave up 7 bases and V 1 base, and 5 bases lay outside the gene matches. The CDR3 totals 15 residues. The germline V gene has CDR1 SEHNR and CDR2 FQNEAQ (reference sequence). For the CDR3, the DNA is TGTGCCAGCAGCTTAGTGGGACTAGCATTTAATGAGCAGTTCTTC. It codes for CASSLVGLAFNEQFF.

The rearrangement joins TRBV27 to TRBJ2-7; no clear D. The CDR3 is 14 amino acids. Germline CDR1 is MNHEY and CDR2 is SMNVEV (reference sequence). V was cut by 3 bases and J by 1 base, with 10 bases left in between. The CDR3 DNA reads TGTGCCAGCAGTTTTTATCCAGAATCCTACGAGCAGTACTTC. As protein: CASSFYPESYEQYF.

This chain connects TRBV11-2 to TRBJ2-2, with D uncertain. This CDR3 spans 14 amino acids. In germline, CDR1 is SGHAT, CDR2 FQNNGV. V lost 8 bases, J lost 6 bases, and 16 bases lay in between. The chain's CDR3 is CASSYTYGAGELFF. DNA of the CDR3: TGTGCCAGCTCCTACACGTACGGAGCCGGGGAGCTGTTTTTT. Full variable domain (rest looked up from reference TRBV11-2 and TRBJ2-2): EAGVAQSPRYKIIEKRQSVAFWCNPISGHATLYWYQQILGQGPKLLIQFQNNGVVDDSQLPKDRFSAERLKGVDSTLKIQPAKLEDSAVYLCASSYTYGAGELFFGEGSRLTVL.

This clone was counted a single time. This CDR3 is also generated by other DNA sequences in the sample. The rearrangement uses TRBV4-3 and TRBJ2-7; D perhaps matches TRBD1 (5 bases). The CDR3 extends over 14 amino acids. Trimming took off 0 bases at V and 2 bases at J, with 8 bases between the two ends. Germline-derived CDR1 and CDR2 are LGHNA and YSLEER. The CDR3 coding sequence is TGCGCCAGCAGCCAAGAAAACAGGCCCTACGAGCAGTACTTC. Translation: CASSQENRPYEQYF.

The chain employs TRBV7-9 and TRBJ1-1; D remains ambiguous. The CDR3 runs 15 residues. Germline V gene data show CDR1 as SEHNR and CDR2 as FQNEAQ (reference sequence). V shed 2 bases and J shed 0 bases, with 10 bases lying between them. CDR3 loop: CASSLPSEMNTEAFF. The CDR3 bases are TGTGCCAGCAGCTTACCCTCTGAGATGAACACTGAAGCTTTCTTT.

This chain links TRBV7-6 with TRBJ2-2; D is unclear. Germline assignment: CDR1 SGHVS and CDR2 FNYEAQ. The CDR3 runs to 15 residues. Trimming left V 4 bases short and J 0 bases short, with 9 bases between. CDR3 nucleotides: TGTGCCAGCAGCTCACGCCCAGCGAACACCGGGGAGCTGTTTTTT. Amino acid sequence: CASSSRPANTGELFF.

This chain connects TRBV15 to TRBJ1-1, with D possibly TRBD1 on 5 matching bases. This CDR3 is 14 amino acids long. CDR1 is LNHNV and CDR2 is YYDKDF in the germline V gene (reference sequence). Trimming cost V 5 bases and J 1 base, with 11 bases left between them. The CDR3 DNA reads as TGTGCCACCAGCCCCGGGACGGAGAACACTGAAGCTTTCTTT. Amino acid sequence: CATSPGTENTEAFF.

This rearrangement joins TRBV11-2 to TRBJ1-4; D unresolved. The CDR3 has 14 amino acids. V lost 0 bases and J lost 6, with 8 bases in between. Germline CDR1 SGHAT, CDR2 FQNNGV. Here the CDR3 reads CASSLDSRHEKLFF. The CDR3 nucleotides read TGTGCCAGCAGCTTAGACAGTAGGCATGAAAAACTGTTTTTT.

This clone has a single count. The chain is built from TRBV19 and TRBJ1-5; weak D call: TRBD1 (6 bases). The CDR3 is made up of 15 amino acids. Germline loops: CDR1 LNHDA, CDR2 SQIVND (reference sequence). Trimming stripped 0 bases from V and 7 bases from J, with 13 bases between. Written as DNA, the CDR3 is TGTGCCAGTAGTATAGATCCAGGGGATCGCCAGCCCCAGCATTTT. Its translation is CASSIDPGDRQPQHF.

As regards this clone: At the DNA level, this CDR3 is encoded by other sequences in the same sample as well. The chain combines TRBV7-9 with TRBJ1-2, with 11 bases matching TRBD1. The CDR3 loop spans 12 amino acids. V dropped 6 bases and J dropped 8; count of bases not matched to a gene: 2. Germline-derived CDR1 and CDR2 are SEHNR and FQNEAQ (reference sequence). CDR3 coding DNA: TGTGCCAGCAGGGGGACAGGGGGAGGCTACACCTTC. This sequence encodes CASRGTGGGYTF. The full variable domain, with the rest looked up from reference TRBV7-9 and TRBJ1-2, is DTGVSQNPRHKITKRGQNVTFRCDPISEHNRLYWYRQTLGQGPEFLTYFQNEAQLEKSRLLSDRFSAERPKGSFSTLEIQRTEQGDSAMYLCASRGTGGGYTFGSGTRLTVV.

The V gene is TRBV9, the J gene TRBJ2-1; the D call may be TRBD1 or TRBD2 (5 bases each). Germline V gives CDR1 SGDLS, CDR2 YYNGEE. The V end lost 3 bases, the J end lost 8 bases, and 18 bases lay between the germline ends. This CDR3 has 15 residues. This chain's CDR3 is CASSAPGPLRDEQFF. The CDR3 DNA reads as TGTGCCAGCAGCGCACCGGGACCCCTGCGGGATGAGCAGTTCTTC.

The rearrangement joins TRBV11-2 to TRBJ2-1; tentative D call: TRBD2 (6 bases). Trimming removed 4 bases from V and 3 bases from J, with 13 bases in between. Looked up from germline, CDR1 is SGHAT and CDR2 is FQNNGV. This CDR3 is 15 amino acids long. CDR3 DNA: TGTGCCAGCAGCTCCCTGGTCGGGGGCTACAATGAGCAGTTCTTC. Translation: CASSSLVGGYNEQFF.

This chain links TRBV13 with TRBJ2-5; maybe TRBD2 (5 bases). Trimming took off 5 bases at V and 4 bases at J, with 17 bases between the two ends. CDR3 length: 15 amino acids. Germline loops: CDR1 PRHDT, CDR2 FYEKMQ (reference sequence). CDR3 in amino acids: CASSPQGGTIETQYF. The CDR3 DNA is TGTGCCAGCAGCCCCCAAGGAGGTACGATAGAGACCCAGTACTTC.

The gene calls are TRBV6-1 and TRBJ2-7; D might be TRBD1 or TRBD2, each matching 5 bases. The CDR3 consists of 17 residues. V shed 0 bases and J shed 3 bases, with 18 bases lying between them. CDR1 is MNHNS and CDR2 is SASEGT in the germline V gene. The CDR3 sequence: CASSEARRDLPGYEQYF. The CDR3 DNA reads as TGTGCCAGCAGTGAAGCGAGACGGGACCTTCCTGGCTACGAGCAGTACTTC.

The chain couples TRBV4-1 to TRBJ2-7; D is uncertain. From germline, CDR1 is MGHRA and CDR2 YSYEKL. The CDR3 extends over 14 amino acids. V was shortened by 4 bases and J by 4 bases, with 14 bases between the two germline ends. CDR3 in DNA: TGCGCCAGCAGCCCCCACTTCAGCGATTACGAGCAGTACTTC. Its translation is CASSPHFSDYEQYF.

This rearrangement joins TRBV7-9 to TRBJ1-1, with 8 bases matching TRBD1. Germline loops: CDR1 SEHNR, CDR2 FQNEAQ (reference sequence). V dropped 6 bases and J dropped 5; count of bases not matched to a gene: 5. This CDR3 region has 13 residues. The DNA for the CDR3 is TGTGCCAGCAGAGACAGGGGAACAACTGAAGCTTTCTTT. Translation gives CASRDRGTTEAFF.